This entry concerns a single T cell receptor (beta chain). What antigen it recognizes has not been identified. Base qualities are not at hand, and no much larger clone is one base apart. Read against the paper, the sample's time point label means: cycle 4 day 1 (C4D1), after more than 5 weeks of nivolumab. All trial patients had relapsed after autologous stem cell transplantation, with cohorts A, B and C differing in prior brentuximab vedotin exposure. The trial cohort was composed of about 53 patients with relapsed/refractory classical Hodgkin lymphoma, for whom complete response, partial response or progressive disease was recorded as best overall response. Single-agent nivolumab was administered to trial patients in the multi-cohort phase II CheckMate 205 trial. An independent review committee assessed best overall response by applying the 2007 International Working Group response criteria. Trial PBMCs were obtained immediately prior to nivolumab initiation (C1D1) and on therapy at cycle 2 day 1 and cycle 4 day 1. Peripheral blood was collected in 8 mL Vacutainer Cell Preparation Tubes, from which PBMCs were isolated by centrifugation and then cryopreserved.

The Qiagen DNeasy kit was used to extract genomic DNA from unsorted PBMCs and from the negatively selected CD4+ and CD8+ fractions. Using primers that anneal to V and J segments, immunoSEQ multiplex PCR amplified the TCR beta CDR3 regions. A synthetic immune receptor repertoire was used to minimize amplification bias, and any residual bias was removed computationally once sequencing was done. The study's processing was this. Custom Python scripts were used to quantify repertoire diversity as the Shannon entropy index. Unsorted, CD4+ and CD8+ repertoires were examined separately, except in combined analyses, for which CD4+ and CD8+ sequences were merged in silico. A clone was considered expanded if an increase in frequency of at least 2-fold after treatment relative to C1D1 was found, and a pseudocount of 0.5 was applied to clones undetected at baseline. Clones with 0 or 1 copy at C1D1 were defined as singleton clones, while clones with 2 or more copies were defined as non-singleton clones. Clones expanded in unsorted samples were annotated as CD4+, CD8+ or unknown by matching protein sequences in sorted samples from the same patient. Wilcoxon tests were applied to paired samples to test diversity changes from C1D1 to C4D1. TCRdb retrieved this table from immuneACCESS and kept in-frame rearrangements only. Not all clones are present; in checked studies, unresolved V genes account for under half, and no reason is known for the remainder. V, J and clone size were drawn from that table, and D and trimming were deduced from the DNA. The sample includes approximately 27,000 clones, with roughly 80% observed a single time. About 18% of the sample comes from the top ten.

V lost 3 bases and J lost 3 bases, and the count of bases not matched to a germline gene is 11. CDR1 and CDR2 were assigned from the germline V gene as KGHSH and LQKENI. The CDR3 holds 17 amino acids from the cysteine to the phenylalanine. Kept here is only the CDR3 DNA, which spans 51 bases and is read in frame from base 1. The sample comes from a study of PD-1 blockade in classical Hodgkin lymphoma (dated by TCRdb to the early 2020s). In the study overall: Nivolumab dosing was 3 mg/kg intravenously every 2 weeks, continuing until either disease progression or unacceptable toxicity. To define a peripheral blood immune signature of response to PD-1 blockade in classical Hodgkin lymphoma, the study combined TCR beta sequencing with CyTOF. What the study reported, not specific to this receptor: Only a single clinical trial cohort was studied, and what caused the repertoire differences, possibly disease activity or prior therapy, remained undefined. Trial patients with a complete response had baseline diversity similar to that of newly diagnosed patients, while partial responders and progressors had significantly lower diversity. Lower diversity was observed in patients in whom nivolumab was started less than 1 year after ASCT, and these patients were excluded from later analyses so that confounding by immune reconstitution would be avoided. CD4+ but not CD8+ TCR diversity rose significantly by C4D1 (p=0.0027 vs p=0.16), most apparent in complete responders (p=0.02). Baseline TCR diversity was reported to be lower in newly diagnosed patients than in healthy donors and to be lower still in relapsed/refractory patients.

The chain is encoded by TRBV18 joined to TRBJ1-3; 7 central bases correspond to TRBD1. The material was peripheral blood mononuclear cells (PBMCs), obtained before the fourth cycle of nivolumab. This clonotype was obtained from a human donor with classical Hodgkin lymphoma. This receptor carries the CDR3 CASSPPNRDRIGNTIYF. The nucleotides read TGTGCCAGCTCACCGCCCAATCGGGACAGAATTGGAAACACCATATATTTT. The CDR3 plus the reference TRBV18 and TRBJ1-3 genes for the other parts give the full variable domain: NAGVMQNPRHLVRRRGQEARLRCSPMKGHSHVYWYRQLPEEGLKFMVYLQKENIIDESGMPKERFSAEFPKEGPSILRIQQVVRGDSAAYFCASSPPNRDRIGNTIYFGEGSWLTVV.